The rows below give T cell receptor beta chains drawn from one sample of a study of PD-1 blockade in classical Hodgkin lymphoma. Sequenced by immunoSEQ multiplex PCR; TCRdb stores in-frame clones only, minus some. The table includes over 20,000 clones, 85% to 90% detected once. The sequenced sample was peripheral blood mononuclear cells (PBMCs), obtained at baseline. These TCRs come from a human donor with classical Hodgkin lymphoma. CDR3s include the opening cysteine and the closing phenylalanine or tryptophan. A D gene is named only where the DNA matches it firmly. Expanded clones are given a class, and other clones once, few, many or no size at all.

V gene	J gene	D gene	clone size	CDR3 protein	CDR3 DNA
TRBV6-1	TRBJ2-7	NA	NA	CASSDQPGARMFEQYF	TGTGCCAGCAGTGACCAACCAGGGGCCCGAATGTTCGAGCAGTACTTC
TRBV6-5	TRBJ1-4	NA	few	CASRPTGPNEKLFF	TGTGCCAGCAGGCCGACAGGACCGAATGAAAAACTGTTTTTT
TRBV7-6	TRBJ2-3	NA	NA	CASSLEMPGGTDTQYF	TGTGCCAGCAGCCTCGAAATGCCTGGGGGCACAGATACGCAGTATTTT
TRBV19	TRBJ2-7	NA	NA	CASSIGQGYEQYF	TGTGCCAGTAGTATCGGGCAAGGCTACGAGCAGTACTTC
TRBV14	TRBJ1-3	NA	NA	CASSQVSHSGNTIYF	TGTGCCAGCAGCCAAGTTTCACACTCTGGAAACACCATATATTTT
TRBV4-1	TRBJ1-4	NA	NA	CASSRFSGNKLFF	TGCGCCAGCAGCCGGTTCAGCGGAAATAAACTGTTTTTT
TRBV7-6	TRBJ2-2	NA	NA	CASSLARVTGELFF	TGTGCCAGCAGCTTAGCGCGGGTCACCGGGGAGCTGTTTTTT
TRBV5-1	TRBJ2-1	NA	NA	CASRPPGAHSTEQFF	TGCGCCAGCAGGCCGCCGGGGGCTCACTCGACTGAGCAGTTCTTC
TRBV6-5	TRBJ1-6	TRBD1	NA	CASLPTGFNSPLHF	TGTGCCAGCCTGCCGACAGGGTTTAATTCACCCCTCCACTTT
TRBV5-4	TRBJ1-3	TRBD1	NA	CASSYDQTGERNTIYF	TGTGCCAGCAGTTACGATCAGACAGGGGAGAGGAACACCATATATTTT
TRBV5-1	TRBJ2-1	TRBD2	NA	CASSSASSGSYNEQFF	TGCGCCAGCAGCTCTGCCTCTAGCGGATCCTACAATGAGCAGTTCTTC
TRBV7-9	TRBJ2-4	NA	NA	CASSSTGTLPIQYF	TGTGCCAGCAGCTCCACCGGGACTTTACCCATTCAGTACTTC
TRBV7-8	TRBJ2-7	NA	NA	CASSLGAGGEQYF	TGTGCCAGCAGCTTAGGAGCCGGGGGCGAGCAGTACTTC
TRBV5-6	TRBJ2-5	NA	NA	CASSSRETQYF	TGTGCCAGCAGCTCCCGGGAGACCCAGTACTTC
TRBV6-4	TRBJ1-5	TRBD1	NA	CASSEVDRGPNQPQHF	TGTGCCAGCAGTGAAGTGGACAGGGGACCAAATCAGCCCCAGCATTTT
TRBV9	TRBJ1-2	NA	NA	CASSPGGVGYGYTF	TGTGCCAGCAGCCCCGGGGGCGTCGGCTATGGCTACACCTTC
TRBV5-1	TRBJ2-1	NA	NA	CASSQTGVNEQFF	TGCGCCAGCAGCCAGACGGGGGTCAATGAGCAGTTCTTC
TRBV6-6	TRBJ1-5	NA	once	CASTLPPTGRNQPQHF	TGTGCCAGCACCCTACCGCCGACAGGCCGCAATCAGCCCCAGCATTTT
TRBV11-3	TRBJ2-2	NA	NA	CASSFPTGQGGELFF	TGTGCCAGCAGCTTCCCGACCGGCCAAGGCGGGGAGCTGTTTTTT